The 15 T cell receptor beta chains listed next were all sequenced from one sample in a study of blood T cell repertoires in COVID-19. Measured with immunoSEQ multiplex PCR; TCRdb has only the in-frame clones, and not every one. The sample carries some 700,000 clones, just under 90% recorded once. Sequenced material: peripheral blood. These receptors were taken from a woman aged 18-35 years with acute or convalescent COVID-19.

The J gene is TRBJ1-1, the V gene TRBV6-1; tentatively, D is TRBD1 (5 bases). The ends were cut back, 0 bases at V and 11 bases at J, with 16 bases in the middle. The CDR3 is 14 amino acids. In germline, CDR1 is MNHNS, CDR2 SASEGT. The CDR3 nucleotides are TGTGCCAGCAGTGAAGCGTGGGGGGGGTTGTGCGCTTTCTTT. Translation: CASSEAWGGLCAFF.

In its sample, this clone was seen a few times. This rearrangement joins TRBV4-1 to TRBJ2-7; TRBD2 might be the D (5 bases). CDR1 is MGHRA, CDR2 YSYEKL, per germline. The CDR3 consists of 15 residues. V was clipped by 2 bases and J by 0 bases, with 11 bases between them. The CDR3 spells CASSQMASLSYEQYF. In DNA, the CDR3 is TGCGCCAGCAGCCAAATGGCTAGCCTCTCCTACGAGCAGTACTTC.

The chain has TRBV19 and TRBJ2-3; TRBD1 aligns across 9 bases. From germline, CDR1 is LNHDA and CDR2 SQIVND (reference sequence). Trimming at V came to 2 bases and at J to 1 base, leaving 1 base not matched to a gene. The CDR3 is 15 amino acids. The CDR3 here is CASSIRTGGTDTQYF. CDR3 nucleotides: TGTGCCAGTAGTATACGGACAGGGGGCACAGATACGCAGTATTTT.

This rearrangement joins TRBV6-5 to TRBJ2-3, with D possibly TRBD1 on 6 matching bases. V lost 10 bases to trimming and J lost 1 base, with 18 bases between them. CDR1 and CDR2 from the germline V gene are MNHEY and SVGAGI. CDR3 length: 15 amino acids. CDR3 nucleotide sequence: TGTGCCAAACAGGGTCCGGACCATGGCACAGATACGCAGTATTTT. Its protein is CAKQGPDHGTDTQYF.

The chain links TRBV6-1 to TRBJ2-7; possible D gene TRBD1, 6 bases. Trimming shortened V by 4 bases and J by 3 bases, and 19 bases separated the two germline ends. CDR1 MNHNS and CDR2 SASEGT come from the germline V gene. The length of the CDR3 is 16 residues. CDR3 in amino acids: CASSGLFVTGNYEQYF. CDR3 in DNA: TGTGCCAGCAGTGGACTATTCGTGACAGGCAACTACGAGCAGTACTTC.

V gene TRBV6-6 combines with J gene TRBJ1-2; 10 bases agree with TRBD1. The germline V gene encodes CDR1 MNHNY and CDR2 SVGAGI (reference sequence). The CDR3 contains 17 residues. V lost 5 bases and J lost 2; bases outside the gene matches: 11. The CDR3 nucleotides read TGTGCCAGCAGTCCGAGGACAGGGGGTAGGAGAAACTATGGCTACACCTTC. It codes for CASSPRTGGRRNYGYTF.

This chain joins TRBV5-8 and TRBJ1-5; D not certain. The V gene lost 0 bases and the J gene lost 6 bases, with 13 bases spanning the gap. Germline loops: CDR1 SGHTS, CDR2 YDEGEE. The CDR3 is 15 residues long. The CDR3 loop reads CASSLVGGRVQPQHF. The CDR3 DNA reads TGTGCCAGCAGCTTGGTTGGCGGGCGGGTTCAGCCCCAGCATTTT. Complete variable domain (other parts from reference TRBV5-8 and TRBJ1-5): EAGVTQSPTHLIKTRGQQATLRCSPISGHTSVYWYQQALGLGLQFLLWYDEGEERNRGNFPPRFSGRQFPNYSSELNVNALELEDSALYLCASSLVGGRVQPQHFGDGTRLSIL.

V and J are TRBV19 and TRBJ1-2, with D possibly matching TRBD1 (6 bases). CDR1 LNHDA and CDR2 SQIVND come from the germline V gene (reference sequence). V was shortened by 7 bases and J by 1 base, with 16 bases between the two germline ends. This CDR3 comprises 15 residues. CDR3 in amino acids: CASNKPGHLNYGYTF. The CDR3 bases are TGTGCCAGTAATAAGCCGGGACACCTTAACTATGGCTACACCTTC.

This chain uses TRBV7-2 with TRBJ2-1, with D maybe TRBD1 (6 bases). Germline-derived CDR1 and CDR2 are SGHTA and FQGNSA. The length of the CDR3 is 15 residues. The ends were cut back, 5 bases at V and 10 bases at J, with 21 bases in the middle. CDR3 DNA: TGTGCCAGCAGCCCCTGGGGGACAAGGGGGACAGAGCAGTTCTTC. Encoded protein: CASSPWGTRGTEQFF. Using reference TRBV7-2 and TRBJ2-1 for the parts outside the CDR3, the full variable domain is GAGVSQSPSNKVTEKGKDVELRCDPISGHTALYWYRQSLGQGLEFLIYFQGNSAPDKSGLPSDRFSAERTGGSVSTLTIQRTQQEDSAVYLCASSPWGTRGTEQFFGPGTRLTVL.

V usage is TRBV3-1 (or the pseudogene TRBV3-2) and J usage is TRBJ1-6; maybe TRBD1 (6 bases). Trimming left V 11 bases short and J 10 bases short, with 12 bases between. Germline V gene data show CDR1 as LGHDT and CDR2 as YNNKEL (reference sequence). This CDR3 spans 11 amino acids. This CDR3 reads CAPGGASPLHF. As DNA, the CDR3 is TGTGCCCCCGGGGGGGCCTCACCCCTCCACTTT.

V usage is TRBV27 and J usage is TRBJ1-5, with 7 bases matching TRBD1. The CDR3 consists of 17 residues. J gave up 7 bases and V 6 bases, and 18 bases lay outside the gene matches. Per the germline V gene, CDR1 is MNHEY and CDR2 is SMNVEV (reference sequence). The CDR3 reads CASRPAYNRGLRQPQHF. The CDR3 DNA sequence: TGTGCCAGCAGACCCGCATACAACAGGGGCCTCAGGCAGCCCCAGCATTTT.

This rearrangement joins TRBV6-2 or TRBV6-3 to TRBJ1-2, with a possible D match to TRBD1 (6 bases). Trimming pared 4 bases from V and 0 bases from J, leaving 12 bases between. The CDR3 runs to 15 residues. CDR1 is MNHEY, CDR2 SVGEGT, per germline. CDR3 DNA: TGTGCCAGCAGTTCGCGGACAGAGACTAACTATGGCTACACCTTC. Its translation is CASSSRTETNYGYTF.

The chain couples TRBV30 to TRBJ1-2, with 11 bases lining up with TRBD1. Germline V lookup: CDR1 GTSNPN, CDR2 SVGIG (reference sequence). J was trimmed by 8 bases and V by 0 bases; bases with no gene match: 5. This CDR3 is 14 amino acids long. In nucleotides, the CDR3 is TGTGCCTGGAGTGTACTGGACAGGGGGCAGGGCTACACCTTC. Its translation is CAWSVLDRGQGYTF.

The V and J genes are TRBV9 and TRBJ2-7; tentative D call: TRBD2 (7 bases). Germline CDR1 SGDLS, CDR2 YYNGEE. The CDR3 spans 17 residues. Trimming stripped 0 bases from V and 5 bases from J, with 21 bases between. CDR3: CASSVVVRGGPTDEQYF. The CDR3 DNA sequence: TGTGCCAGCAGCGTAGTCGTCCGCGGGGGCCCCACCGACGAGCAGTACTTC.

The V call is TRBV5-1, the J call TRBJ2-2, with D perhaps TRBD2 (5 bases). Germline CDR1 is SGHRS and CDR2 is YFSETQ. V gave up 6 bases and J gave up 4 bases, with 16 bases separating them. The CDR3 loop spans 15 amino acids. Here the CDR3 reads CASTSERALTGELFF. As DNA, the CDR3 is TGCGCCAGCACCTCAGAGAGGGCTCTCACCGGGGAGCTGTTTTTT.